The clone carrying this TCR beta chain qualifies as large. The CDR3 has 16 residues. J lost 5 bases, V lost 0 bases, and 6 bases had no gene match. Per the germline V gene, CDR1 is LNHNV and CDR2 is YYDKDF (reference sequence). Clones were sequenced by immunoSEQ multiplex PCR, and TCRdb holds only the in-frame ones, with some missing. The sample includes about 12,000 clones, about 90% of them seen just once. This sample stems from a study of high-grade serous ovarian cancer treatment subgroups. Tumor samples were obtained before definitive surgery or chemotherapy. This receptor was identified in a human donor with high-grade serous ovarian cancer. The sequenced material came from tumor tissue. V and J are TRBV15 and TRBJ1-4; 7 positions agree with TRBD1. The CDR3 region has the DNA TGTGCCACCAGCAGAGATTCGGGCAGGGGGAATGAAAAACTGTTTTTT. This translates into CATSRDSGRGNEKLFF. Complete variable domain (other parts from reference TRBV15 and TRBJ1-4): DAMVIQNPRYQVTQFGKPVTLSCSQTLNHNVMYWYQQKSSQAPKLLFHYYDKDFNNEADTPDNFQSRRPNTSFCFLDIRSPGLGDTAMYLCATSRDSGRGNEKLFFGSGTQLSVL.